Sequencing of this T cell receptor (beta chain) was carried out in a study of response to subunit inactivated influenza vaccine. MiXCR, applied by TCRdb to the RT-PCR reads, yields one record per CDR3 protein. The sample records more than 400,000 distinct CDR3 sequences, around 7.9% being singletons. Regarding this clonotype: Its cognate antigen is unknown.

Study results and limitations: Authors suggested seasonal influenza vaccinations each recruit few new T cells.

CDR1 and CDR2 from the germline V gene are SQVTM and ANQGSEA. After removal of 7 bases from V and 8 bases from J, the junction contained 5 bases not matched to a gene. The CDR3 loop spans 11 amino acids. V usage is TRBV29-1 and J usage is TRBJ2-1, with 7 bases lining up with TRBD1. The receptor's source is a man between 50 and 75 years old who received an inactivated influenza vaccine. This specimen was PBMCs from blood, taken around 2 years after vaccination. CDR3 in amino acids: CSAKTGHEQFF. CDR3 sequence (DNA): TGCAGCGCCAAGACAGGGCATGAGCAGTTCTTC.